This T cell receptor beta chain was sequenced for a study of T cells in localized non-small cell lung cancer. As to this clone: Its specificity is unknown.

Study findings and constraints: Median detection of top 100 tumor clones in adjacent lung was about 52 clones. Heterogeneity remains possible, as sequencing covered one tumor region only. Longer overall survival was seen with higher T cell density measured in blood. There was higher T cell clonality in uninvolved adjacent lung than in tumor, and it was highest there.

Trimming took 0 bases from V and 6 from J; bases not matched to a gene: 9. The CDR3 runs 17 residues. The V gene's germline CDR1 is GTSNPN and CDR2 SVGIG (reference sequence). Data came from immunoSEQ multiplex PCR; TCRdb stores just in-frame clones and leaves some out. This sample has around 34,000 clones, with 90% to 95% found just once. Source: peripheral blood, taken before any cancer treatment. This TCR came from a female donor aged 60 or older with stage I lung adenocarcinoma. The chain has TRBV30 and TRBJ2-2; TRBD2 aligns across 11 bases. Written as DNA, the CDR3 is TGTGCCTGGAGTGTAACTAGCGGGGGTGGAGCAGCCGGGGAGCTGTTTTTT. Its translation: CAWSVTSGGGAAGELFF.